The sequence of this T cell receptor beta chain was determined in a study of blood T cell repertoires in COVID-19. Study context: The United States, Italy and Spain provided the acute and convalescent COVID-19 samples. Sources were T cells, B-cell-depleted T cells, or PBMCs; the material itself was cDNA or gDNA.

Original data processing: Counts of nucleated cells, estimated from reference gene primer amplification, were obtained. TCRdb's table, derived via immunoSEQ multiplex PCR, lists solely in-frame clones and lacks some. V and J calls and clone size come straight from that table; D and trimming were deduced from the DNA. The data hold roughly 120,000 clones, with just under 90% observed a single time. The germline V gene encodes CDR1 MNHEY and CDR2 SVGAGI. V was clipped by 6 bases and J by 3 bases, with 12 bases between them. This CDR3 contains 13 residues. The sample consisted of peripheral blood. The TCR comes from a human donor in a cohort sampled during active COVID-19. The chain employs TRBV6-5 and TRBJ2-7, with TRBD1 as a possible D gene (6 bases). CDR3 DNA sequence: TGTGCCAGCAGCGTAGACAGGTTCTACGAGCAGTACTTC. Amino acids: CASSVDRFYEQYF.